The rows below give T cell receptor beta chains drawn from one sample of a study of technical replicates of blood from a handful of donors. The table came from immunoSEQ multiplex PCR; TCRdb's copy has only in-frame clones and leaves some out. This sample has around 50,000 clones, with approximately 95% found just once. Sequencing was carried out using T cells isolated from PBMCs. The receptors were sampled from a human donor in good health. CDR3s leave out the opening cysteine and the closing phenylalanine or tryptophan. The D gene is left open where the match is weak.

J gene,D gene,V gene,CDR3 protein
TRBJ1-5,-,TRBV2,ASSDHQGYQPQH
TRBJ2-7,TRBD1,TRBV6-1,ASTGGSSYEQY
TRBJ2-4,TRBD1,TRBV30,AWTAGGFKNIQY
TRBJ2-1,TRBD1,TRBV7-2,ASSLGQGRSNEQF
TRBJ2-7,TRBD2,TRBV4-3,ASSQGPSGRSFKY
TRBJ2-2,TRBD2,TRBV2,ASRLAAGELF
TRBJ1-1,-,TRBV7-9,ASSLEGRREAF
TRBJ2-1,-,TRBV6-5,ASSYSKGETLNEQF
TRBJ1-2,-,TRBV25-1,ASSAQGRVYT
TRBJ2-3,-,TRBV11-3,ASRIGLSGTDTQY
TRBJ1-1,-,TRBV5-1,ASTPIGANTEAF
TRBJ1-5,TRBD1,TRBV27,ASSLTGVNNQPQH
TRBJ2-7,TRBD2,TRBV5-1,ASSLEGTSGLAYEQY
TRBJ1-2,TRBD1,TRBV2,AEDRGYYGYT
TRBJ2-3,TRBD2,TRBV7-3,ASSPRLASTDTQY
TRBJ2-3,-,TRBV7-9,ASSLVVAGTDTQY
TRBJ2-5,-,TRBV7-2,ASSPGETQY
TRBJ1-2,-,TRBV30,AWSLGRRYT
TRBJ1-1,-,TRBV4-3,ASSQDSGGTEAF
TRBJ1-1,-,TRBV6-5,ASSFGTEAF
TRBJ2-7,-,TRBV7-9,ASSFRLGDNSYEQY
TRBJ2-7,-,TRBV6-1,ASSEAYYYEQY
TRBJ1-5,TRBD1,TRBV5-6,ASSITGGRQPQH
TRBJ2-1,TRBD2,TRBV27,ASSPLLAGGPTLAEQF
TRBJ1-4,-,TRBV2,ASSEVRVKLF
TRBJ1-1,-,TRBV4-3,ASSQVSAGTEAF
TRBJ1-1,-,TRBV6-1,ASSPGEGTEAF
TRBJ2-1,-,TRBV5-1,ASSLEGGAKSSYNEQF
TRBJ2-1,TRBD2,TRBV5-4,ASSSGLAGGSDEQF
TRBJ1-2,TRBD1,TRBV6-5,ASSPQGAGGYT